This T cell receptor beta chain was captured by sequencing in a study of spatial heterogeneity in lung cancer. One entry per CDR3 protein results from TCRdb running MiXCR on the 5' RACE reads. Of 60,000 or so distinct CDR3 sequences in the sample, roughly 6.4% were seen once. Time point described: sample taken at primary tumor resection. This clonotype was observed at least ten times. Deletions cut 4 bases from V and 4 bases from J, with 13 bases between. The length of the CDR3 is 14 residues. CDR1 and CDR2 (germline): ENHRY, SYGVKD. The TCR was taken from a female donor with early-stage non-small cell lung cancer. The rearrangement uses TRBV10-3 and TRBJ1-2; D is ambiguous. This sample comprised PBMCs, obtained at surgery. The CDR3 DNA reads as TGTGCCATCAGTGCATTGACCGGCGGCTATGGCTACACCTTC. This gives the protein CAISALTGGYGYTF.